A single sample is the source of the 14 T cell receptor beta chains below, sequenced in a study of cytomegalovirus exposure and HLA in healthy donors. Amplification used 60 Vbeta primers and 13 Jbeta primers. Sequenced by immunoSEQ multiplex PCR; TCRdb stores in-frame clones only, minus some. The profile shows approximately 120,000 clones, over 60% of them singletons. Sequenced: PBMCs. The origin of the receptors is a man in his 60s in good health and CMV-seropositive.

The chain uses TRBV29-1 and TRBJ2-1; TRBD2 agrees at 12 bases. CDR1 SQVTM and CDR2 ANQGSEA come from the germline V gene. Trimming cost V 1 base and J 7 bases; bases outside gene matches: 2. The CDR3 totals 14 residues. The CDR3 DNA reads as TGCAGCGTTGAAGGGACTAGCGGGGCGAATGAGCAGTTCTTC. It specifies CSVEGTSGANEQFF.

In DNA form, the CDR3 reads TGTGCCAGCTCACCCCGGGACAGGGTCTACAATGAGCAGTTCTTC. Its translation: CASSPRDRVYNEQFF. The chain recombines TRBV18 with TRBJ2-1; TRBD1 matches 9 bases. Germline-derived CDR1 and CDR2 are KGHSH and LQKENI. Trimming took 3 bases from V and 3 from J; bases not matched to a gene: 3. CDR3 size: 15 residues.

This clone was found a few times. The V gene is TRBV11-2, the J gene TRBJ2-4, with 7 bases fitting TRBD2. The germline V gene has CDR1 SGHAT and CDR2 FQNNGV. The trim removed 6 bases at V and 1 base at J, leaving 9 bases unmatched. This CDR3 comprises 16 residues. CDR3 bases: TGTGCCAGCAGATCATTAAGGGAGGGGGCCAAAAACATTCAGTACTTC. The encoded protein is CASRSLREGAKNIQYF.

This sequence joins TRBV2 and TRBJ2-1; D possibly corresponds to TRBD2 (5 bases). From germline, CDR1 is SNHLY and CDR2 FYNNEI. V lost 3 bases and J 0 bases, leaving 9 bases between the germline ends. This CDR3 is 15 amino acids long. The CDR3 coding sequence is TGTGCCAGCAGTGACACCGGGGACTCCTACAATGAGCAGTTCTTC. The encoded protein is CASSDTGDSYNEQFF.

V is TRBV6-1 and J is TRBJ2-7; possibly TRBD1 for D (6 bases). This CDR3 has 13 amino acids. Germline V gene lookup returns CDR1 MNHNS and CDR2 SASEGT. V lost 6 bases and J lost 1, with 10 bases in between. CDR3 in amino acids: CASRQGLSYEQYF. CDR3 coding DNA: TGTGCCAGCAGACAGGGTTTATCCTACGAGCAGTACTTC.

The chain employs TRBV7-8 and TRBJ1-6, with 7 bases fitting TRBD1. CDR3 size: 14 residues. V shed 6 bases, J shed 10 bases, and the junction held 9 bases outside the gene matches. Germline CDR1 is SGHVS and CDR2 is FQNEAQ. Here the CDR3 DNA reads TGTGCCAGCAGTCCCTTACAGGGGTACTCACCCCTCCACTTT. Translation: CASSPLQGYSPLHF.

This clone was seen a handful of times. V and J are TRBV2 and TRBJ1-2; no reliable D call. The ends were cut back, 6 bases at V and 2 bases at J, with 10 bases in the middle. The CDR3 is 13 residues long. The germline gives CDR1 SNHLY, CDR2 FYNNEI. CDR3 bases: TGTGCCAGCAGCCCCCCGTCCAACTATGGCTACACCTTC. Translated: CASSPPSNYGYTF. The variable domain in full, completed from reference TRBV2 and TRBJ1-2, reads EPEVTQTPSHQVTQMGQEVILRCVPISNHLYFYWYRQILGQKVEFLVSFYNNEISEKSEIFDDQFSVERPDGSNFTLKIRSTKLEDSAMYFCASSPPSNYGYTFGSGTRLTVV.

Here the CDR3 reads CAWSVVGESPLHF. In DNA, the CDR3 is TGTGCCTGGAGTGTAGTCGGGGAATCACCCCTCCACTTT. This chain links TRBV30 with TRBJ1-6, with unresolved D. The V and J ends lost 0 bases and 10 bases respectively, with 10 bases between them. CDR1 is GTSNPN, CDR2 SVGIG, per germline (reference sequence). This CDR3 spans 13 amino acids.

Here the CDR3 reads CAWMVGQGGYTF. The CDR3 DNA reads TGTGCCTGGATGGTGGGACAGGGAGGCTACACCTTC. The genes are TRBV30 and TRBJ1-2; the match to TRBD1 covers 9 bases. Germline values: CDR1 GTSNPN, CDR2 SVGIG (reference sequence). The CDR3 covers 12 residues. With 4 bases clipped from V and 8 bases from J, the junction kept 5 bases outside the gene matches. Based on the CDR3 plus reference TRBV30 and TRBJ1-2, the full variable domain is SQTIHQWPATLVQPVGSPLSLECTVEGTSNPNLYWYRQAAGRGLQLLFYSVGIGQISSEVPQNLSASRPQDRQFILSSKKLLLSDSGFYLCAWMVGQGGYTFGSGTRLTVV.

CDR3 in amino acids: CASSQDPKGGSEKLFF. Here the CDR3 DNA reads TGTGCCAGCAGCCAAGATCCTAAGGGAGGAAGTGAAAAACTGTTTTTT. The rearrangement joins TRBV4-2 to TRBJ1-4; no firm D call. Deletions cut 0 bases from V and 7 bases from J, with 15 bases between. Germline V gene sequence: CDR1 LGHNA, CDR2 YNFKEQ. This CDR3 contains 16 residues.

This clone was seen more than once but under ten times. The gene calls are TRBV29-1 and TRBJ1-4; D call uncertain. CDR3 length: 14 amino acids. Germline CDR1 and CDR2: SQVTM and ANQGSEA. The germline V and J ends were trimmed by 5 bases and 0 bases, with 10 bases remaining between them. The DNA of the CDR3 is TGCAGCGTTCGCCTTGGCCCAACTAATGAAAAACTGTTTTTT. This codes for CSVRLGPTNEKLFF.

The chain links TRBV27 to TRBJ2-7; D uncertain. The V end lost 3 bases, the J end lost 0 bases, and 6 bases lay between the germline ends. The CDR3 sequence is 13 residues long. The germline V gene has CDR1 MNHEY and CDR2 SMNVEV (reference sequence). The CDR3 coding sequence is TGTGCCAGCAGTTTTTCCCACTCCTACGAGCAGTACTTC. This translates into CASSFSHSYEQYF.

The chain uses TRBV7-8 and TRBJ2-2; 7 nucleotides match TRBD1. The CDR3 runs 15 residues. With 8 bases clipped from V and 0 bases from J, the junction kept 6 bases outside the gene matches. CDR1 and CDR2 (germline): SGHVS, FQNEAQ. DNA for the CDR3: TGTGCCAGCTTTACGACAGGGTCGAACACCGGGGAGCTGTTTTTT. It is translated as CASFTTGSNTGELFF.

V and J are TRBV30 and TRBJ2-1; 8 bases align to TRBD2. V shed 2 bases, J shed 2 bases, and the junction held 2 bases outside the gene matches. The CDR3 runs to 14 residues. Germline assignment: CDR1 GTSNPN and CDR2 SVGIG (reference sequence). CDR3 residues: CAWSISGAYNEQFF. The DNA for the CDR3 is TGTGCCTGGAGTATTAGCGGGGCCTACAATGAGCAGTTCTTC.